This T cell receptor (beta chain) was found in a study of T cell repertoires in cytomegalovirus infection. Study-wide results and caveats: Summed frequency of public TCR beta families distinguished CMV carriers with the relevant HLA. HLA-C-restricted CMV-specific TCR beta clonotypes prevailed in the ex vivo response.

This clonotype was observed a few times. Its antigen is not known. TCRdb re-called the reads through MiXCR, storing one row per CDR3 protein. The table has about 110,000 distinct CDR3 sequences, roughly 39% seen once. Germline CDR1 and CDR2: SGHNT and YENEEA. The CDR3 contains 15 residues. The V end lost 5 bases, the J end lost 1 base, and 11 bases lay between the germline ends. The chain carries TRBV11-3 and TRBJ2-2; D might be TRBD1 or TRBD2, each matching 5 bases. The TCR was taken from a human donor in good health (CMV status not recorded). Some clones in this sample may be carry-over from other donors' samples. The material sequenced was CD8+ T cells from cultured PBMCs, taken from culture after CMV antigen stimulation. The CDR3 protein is CASSNRDGNTGELFF. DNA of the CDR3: TGTGCCAGCAGCAACCGGGACGGGAACACCGGGGAGCTGTTTTTT.